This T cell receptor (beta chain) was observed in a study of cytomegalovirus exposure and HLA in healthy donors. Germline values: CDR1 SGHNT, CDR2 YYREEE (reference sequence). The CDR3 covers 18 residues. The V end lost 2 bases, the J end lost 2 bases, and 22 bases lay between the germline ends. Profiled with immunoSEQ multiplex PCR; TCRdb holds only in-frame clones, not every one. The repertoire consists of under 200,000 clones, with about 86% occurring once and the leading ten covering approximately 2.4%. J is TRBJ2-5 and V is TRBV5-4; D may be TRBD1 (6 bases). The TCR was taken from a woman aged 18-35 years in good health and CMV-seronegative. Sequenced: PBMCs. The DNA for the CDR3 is TGTGCCAGCAGCTTTGATGGTAACCGGGACACTAAACAAGAGACCCAGTACTTC. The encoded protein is CASSFDGNRDTKQETQYF.